Listed below are T cell receptor beta chains from one sample, sequenced in a study of T cells after yellow fever vaccination. From the 5' RACE reads, TCRdb called clonotypes with MiXCR, one entry per CDR3 protein. The table includes approximately 110,000 distinct CDR3 sequences, around 7.7% detected once. Sample: CD4+ T cells sorted from PBMCs, taken roughly 10 days after the first yellow fever vaccination. The receptors originated from a man between 18 and 35 years old who received the YFV17D yellow fever vaccine. The conserved cysteine and the conserved F or W are not part of the CDR3 here. Fields, in order: J gene, CDR3 length, V gene, CDR3 protein.

J gene: TRBJ2-7
CDR3 length: 13
V gene: TRBV7-2
CDR3 protein: ASSIRTGFNYEQY

J gene: TRBJ1-1
CDR3 length: 11
V gene: TRBV7-2
CDR3 protein: ASSSNTGGKAF

J gene: TRBJ2-5
CDR3 length: 12
V gene: TRBV20-1
CDR3 protein: SARAPASQETQY

J gene: TRBJ1-1
CDR3 length: 13
V gene: TRBV10-3
CDR3 protein: AISDRPLTNTEAF

J gene: TRBJ2-7
CDR3 length: 14
V gene: TRBV7-3
CDR3 protein: ASSQQSGSGFTEQY

J gene: TRBJ2-1
CDR3 length: 14
V gene: TRBV20-1
CDR3 protein: SARGTQRGAYNEQF

J gene: TRBJ1-2
CDR3 length: 13
V gene: TRBV9
CDR3 protein: ASSVDPGGSYGYT

J gene: TRBJ2-3
CDR3 length: 14
V gene: TRBV9
CDR3 protein: ASSFRLADLTDTQY

J gene: TRBJ1-1
CDR3 length: 15
V gene: TRBV5-1
CDR3 protein: ASSFYRGPLMNTEAF

J gene: TRBJ2-3
CDR3 length: 13
V gene: TRBV5-1
CDR3 protein: ASTFYGGTTDTQY

J gene: TRBJ2-5
CDR3 length: 13
V gene: TRBV7-3
CDR3 protein: ASSLSGHYQETQY

J gene: TRBJ2-3
CDR3 length: 13
V gene: TRBV20-1
CDR3 protein: SAQGQGARTDTQY

J gene: TRBJ1-5
CDR3 length: 12
V gene: TRBV12-3/TRBV12-4
CDR3 protein: ASSTQAFDQPQH

J gene: TRBJ1-5
CDR3 length: 13
V gene: TRBV6-5
CDR3 protein: ASSSLGRGNQPQH

J gene: TRBJ2-5
CDR3 length: 11
V gene: TRBV4-3
CDR3 protein: ASSQDRRETQY

J gene: TRBJ2-1
CDR3 length: 12
V gene: TRBV18
CDR3 protein: ASSPVGGYNEQF

J gene: TRBJ2-5
CDR3 length: 10
V gene: TRBV7-9
CDR3 protein: ASSPLAETQY

J gene: TRBJ2-1
CDR3 length: 11
V gene: TRBV20-1
CDR3 protein: SASMAGSNEQF

J gene: TRBJ2-3
CDR3 length: 10
V gene: TRBV5-5
CDR3 protein: ATTQHKDTQY

J gene: TRBJ1-1
CDR3 length: 13
V gene: TRBV20-1
CDR3 protein: SAESPSFLVGEAF

J gene: TRBJ2-1
CDR3 length: 13
V gene: TRBV28
CDR3 protein: ASTQGGDPYNEQF

J gene: TRBJ2-7
CDR3 length: 11
V gene: TRBV6-1
CDR3 protein: ASAGGPFYEQY

J gene: TRBJ1-2
CDR3 length: 14
V gene: TRBV6-1
CDR3 protein: ASSPSHLTGTYGYT

J gene: TRBJ2-4
CDR3 length: 11
V gene: TRBV3-1
CDR3 protein: ASSHLAKNIQY

J gene: TRBJ2-5
CDR3 length: 14
V gene: TRBV10-1
CDR3 protein: ASSEWSGGTQETQY

J gene: TRBJ2-2
CDR3 length: 9
V gene: TRBV10-3
CDR3 protein: AIQGTGELF

J gene: TRBJ1-2
CDR3 length: 10
V gene: TRBV3-1
CDR3 protein: ASSGHDYGYT

J gene: TRBJ2-7
CDR3 length: 13
V gene: TRBV4-3
CDR3 protein: ASSPGQGAPYEQY

J gene: TRBJ2-1
CDR3 length: 11
V gene: TRBV18
CDR3 protein: ASSTSGGEEQF

J gene: TRBJ2-5
CDR3 length: 12
V gene: TRBV18
CDR3 protein: ASSPPGTAFSQY

J gene: TRBJ2-7
CDR3 length: 14
V gene: TRBV4-3
CDR3 protein: ASSQGLAGSSYEQY

J gene: TRBJ2-5
CDR3 length: 14
V gene: TRBV7-9
CDR3 protein: ASSKGIPGYQETQY

J gene: TRBJ1-2
CDR3 length: 12
V gene: TRBV14
CDR3 protein: ASSPGGSNYGYT

J gene: TRBJ2-5
CDR3 length: 13
V gene: TRBV11-3
CDR3 protein: ASSLGRGRPETQY

J gene: TRBJ2-1
CDR3 length: 12
V gene: TRBV5-1
CDR3 protein: ASSLFGQGYEQF

J gene: TRBJ1-1
CDR3 length: 11
V gene: TRBV29-1
CDR3 protein: SVEDGVYTEAF

J gene: TRBJ1-1
CDR3 length: 15
V gene: TRBV18
CDR3 protein: ASSRDAWFELGTEAF

J gene: TRBJ2-5
CDR3 length: 15
V gene: TRBV5-1
CDR3 protein: ASSSALDGLLQETQY

J gene: TRBJ1-1
CDR3 length: 11
V gene: TRBV7-6
CDR3 protein: ASSLEGATEAF

J gene: TRBJ2-3
CDR3 length: 13
V gene: TRBV5-6
CDR3 protein: ASSQRGRSPDTQY

J gene: TRBJ2-7
CDR3 length: 12
V gene: TRBV7-9
CDR3 protein: ASSLSTLLGQQY

J gene: TRBJ2-3
CDR3 length: 12
V gene: TRBV5-1
CDR3 protein: ASSLALGGDTQY